The 5 T cell receptor beta chains given below trace back to one sample, sequenced in a study of T cell responses to AZD1222 COVID-19 vaccine. The table came from immunoSEQ multiplex PCR; TCRdb's copy has only in-frame clones and leaves some out. The data contain some 150,000 clones, 85% to 95% of them seen just once; the ten biggest clones take up approximately 3.8%. The sequencing used peripheral blood, collected 28 days after the second AZD1222 dose. The source is an adult who received the AZD1222 COVID-19 vaccine.

J is TRBJ1-2 and V is TRBV6-6; D is undetermined. The CDR3 is 11 amino acids. CDR1 is MNHNY, CDR2 SVGAGI, per germline (reference sequence). V shed 10 bases and J shed 1 base, with 7 bases lying between them. In DNA, the CDR3 is TGTGCCATCTCGGGTAACTATGGCTACACCTTC. It encodes CAISGNYGYTF.

The gene calls are TRBV28 and TRBJ1-1; the D is unclear. The CDR3 is made up of 11 amino acids. Germline CDR1 MDHEN, CDR2 SYDVKM. Trimming took 3 bases from V and 8 from J, leaving 7 bases between them. The CDR3 DNA reads as TGTGCCAGCAGTTTGCCAGGCGAAGCTTTCTTT. It translates to CASSLPGEAFF.

The rearrangement links TRBV28 to TRBJ2-7; 8 bases fit TRBD1. Germline CDR1 and CDR2: MDHEN and SYDVKM. The junction had 1 base not matched to a gene; V was cut back by 5 bases and J by 1 base. This CDR3 has 13 residues. In DNA form, the CDR3 reads TGTGCCAGCAGTGGGGACAGGTCCTACGAGCAGTACTTC. It codes for CASSGDRSYEQYF.

V is TRBV25-1 and J is TRBJ1-2; a weak D match, TRBD1 (5 bases). The CDR3 has 15 residues. Germline V gene data show CDR1 as MGHDK and CDR2 as SYGVNS. V gave up 7 bases and J gave up 1 base, with 16 bases separating them. The CDR3 protein is CASTPGGWGNYGYTF. The CDR3 DNA sequence: TGTGCCAGCACCCCCGGGGGGTGGGGTAACTATGGCTACACCTTC.

This clone was counted a few times. This chain uses TRBV4-2 with TRBJ2-7; 8 bases are a match to TRBD2. The CDR3 length is 15 residues. With 1 base clipped from V and 5 bases from J, the junction kept 7 bases outside the gene matches. Germline CDR1 is LGHNA and CDR2 is YNFKEQ. This CDR3 is CASSQVLGRVHEQYF. The CDR3 DNA reads as TGTGCCAGCAGCCAAGTTCTCGGGAGGGTCCACGAGCAGTACTTC.